One sample yielded the 8 T cell receptor beta chains listed below, sequenced in a study of human T cells and chemical hapten exposure. The time point is: patch test 3, about 24 weeks after DPC sensitization. Treatment noted: therapeutic diphenylcyclopropenone sensitization with weekly scalp DPC. From the RACE reads, TCRdb called clonotypes with MiXCR, one entry per CDR3 protein. This sample has 50,000 or so distinct CDR3 sequences, with 9% to 10% found just once. Sample: whole blood, taken in connection with sensitization to the hapten diphenylcyclopropenone (DPC). These receptors all stem from a middle-aged woman with alopecia areata. Some clones in this sample may be carry-over from other donors' samples.

The CDR3 here is CASSVGTGGDTQYF. Written as DNA, the CDR3 is TGTGCCAGCAGCGTAGGGACAGGGGGAGATACGCAGTATTTT. The rearrangement joins TRBV6-4 to TRBJ2-3; 11 nucleotides agree with TRBD1. The trim removed 6 bases at V and 5 bases at J, leaving 4 bases unmatched. Germline V gene sequence: CDR1 MRHNA, CDR2 SNTAGT. This CDR3 region has 14 residues.

The chain links TRBV2 to TRBJ2-1, with 14 bases aligning to TRBD2. Germline V gives CDR1 SNHLY, CDR2 FYNNEI. The length of the CDR3 is 17 residues. J gave up 4 bases and V 10 bases, and 12 bases lay outside the gene matches. CDR3 sequence reads: CATQVGLAGGGYNEQFF. The CDR3, as DNA: TGTGCCACGCAAGTTGGACTAGCGGGGGGAGGATACAATGAGCAGTTCTTC.

This clonotype was seen at least ten times. V and J are TRBV18 and TRBJ2-7, with TRBD2 as a possible D gene (6 bases). The germline V gene encodes CDR1 KGHSH and CDR2 LQKENI. This CDR3 comprises 13 residues. The V end lost 2 bases, the J end lost 4 bases, and 9 bases lay between the germline ends. The CDR3 is CASSPAGGYEQYF. CDR3 coding DNA: TGTGCCAGCTCACCAGCCGGGGGTTACGAGCAGTACTTC.

V is TRBV4-3 and J is TRBJ2-7; no clear D. This CDR3 region has 15 residues. V was shortened by 0 bases and J by 0 bases, with 9 bases between the two germline ends. Germline values: CDR1 LGHNA, CDR2 YSLEER. CDR3 loop: CASSQEPGSSYEQYF. In DNA form, the CDR3 reads TGCGCCAGCAGCCAAGAACCGGGTAGCTCCTACGAGCAGTACTTC.

A word on this clonotype: A much more abundant neighbour one base away suggests this may be a read error. The chain combines TRBV16 with TRBJ2-2, with D perhaps matching TRBD2 (5 bases). The CDR3 is 13 residues long. Germline assignment: CDR1 KGHSY and CDR2 FQNENV. This chain's CDR3 is CASSQRATGERFF. The CDR3 region has the DNA TGTGCCAGCAGCCAACGGGCGACCGGGGAGCGGTTTTTT.

There are many counts of this clonotype. This chain joins TRBV12-3 or TRBV12-4 and TRBJ2-3; the match to TRBD2 covers 14 bases. The CDR3 totals 17 residues. V lost 6 bases and J lost 6; bases outside the gene matches: 11. CDR3 bases: TGTGCCAGCAGACCAAGACTAGCGGGGGGGCGGAGCGATACGCAGTATTTT. Its translation is CASRPRLAGGRSDTQYF.

This clonotype was detected a few times. CDR3 in amino acids: CASSNRENF. The CDR3 DNA sequence: TGTGCCAGCAGCAATCGTGAAAACTTC. The chain uses TRBV21-1 and TRBJ2-7. TRBV21-1 is labeled a pseudogene. This CDR3 has 9 residues.

In its sample, this clonotype ranks as medium-sized. The CDR3 reads CASSEGYGGGLETQYF. In nucleotides, the CDR3 is TGTGCCAGCAGTGAAGGGTACGGCGGGGGTCTGGAGACCCAGTACTTC. The chain carries TRBV2 and TRBJ2-5, with TRBD2 identical over 7 bases. Germline V lookup: CDR1 SNHLY, CDR2 FYNNEI. This CDR3 is built from 16 residues. Germline trimming cut 1 base from V and 5 bases from J; bases unmatched to any gene: 10.